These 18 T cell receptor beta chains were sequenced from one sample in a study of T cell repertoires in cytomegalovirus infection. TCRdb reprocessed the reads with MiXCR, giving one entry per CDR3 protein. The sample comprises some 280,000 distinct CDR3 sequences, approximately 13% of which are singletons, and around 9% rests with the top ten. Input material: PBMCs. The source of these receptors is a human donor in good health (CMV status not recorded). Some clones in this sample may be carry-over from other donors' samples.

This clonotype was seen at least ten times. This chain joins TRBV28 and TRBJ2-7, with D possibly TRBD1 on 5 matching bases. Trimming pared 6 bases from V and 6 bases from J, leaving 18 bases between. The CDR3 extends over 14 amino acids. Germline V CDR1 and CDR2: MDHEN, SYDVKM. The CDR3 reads CASREVGEVREQYF. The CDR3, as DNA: TGTGCCAGCAGAGAAGTAGGGGAAGTCCGCGAGCAGTACTTC.

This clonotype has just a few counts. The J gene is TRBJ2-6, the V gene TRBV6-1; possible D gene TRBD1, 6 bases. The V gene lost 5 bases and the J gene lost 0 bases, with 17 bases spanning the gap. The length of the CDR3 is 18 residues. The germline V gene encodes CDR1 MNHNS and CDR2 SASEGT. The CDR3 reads CASSYQGPNHSGANVLTF. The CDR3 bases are TGTGCCAGCAGTTATCAGGGGCCCAACCACTCTGGGGCCAACGTCCTGACTTTC.

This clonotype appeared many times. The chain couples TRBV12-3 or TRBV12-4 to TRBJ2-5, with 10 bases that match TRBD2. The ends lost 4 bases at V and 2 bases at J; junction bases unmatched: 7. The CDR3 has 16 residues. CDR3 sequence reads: CASSWASGGPQETQYF. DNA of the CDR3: TGTGCCAGCAGTTGGGCTAGCGGGGGACCGCAAGAGACCCAGTACTTC.

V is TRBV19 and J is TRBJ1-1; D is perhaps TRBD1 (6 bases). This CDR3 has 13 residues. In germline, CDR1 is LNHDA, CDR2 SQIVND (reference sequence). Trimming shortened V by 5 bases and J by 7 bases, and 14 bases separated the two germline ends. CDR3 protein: CASSYNSQGEAFF. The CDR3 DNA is TGTGCCAGTAGTTATAATTCACAGGGTGAAGCTTTCTTT.

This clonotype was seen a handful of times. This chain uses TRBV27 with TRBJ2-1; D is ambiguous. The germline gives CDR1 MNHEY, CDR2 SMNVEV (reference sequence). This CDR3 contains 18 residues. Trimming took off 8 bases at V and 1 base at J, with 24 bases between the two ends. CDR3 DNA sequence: TGTGCCAGCTTTACTCTAGTTCCCGTAAATTTATCCTACAATGAGCAGTTCTTC. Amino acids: CASFTLVPVNLSYNEQFF.

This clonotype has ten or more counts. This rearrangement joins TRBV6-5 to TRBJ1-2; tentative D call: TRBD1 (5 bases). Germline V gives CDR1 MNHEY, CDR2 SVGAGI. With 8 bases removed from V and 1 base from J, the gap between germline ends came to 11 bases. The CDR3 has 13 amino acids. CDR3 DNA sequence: TGTGCCAGCTCTAGGGGACGTAACTATGGCTACACCTTC. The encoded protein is CASSRGRNYGYTF.

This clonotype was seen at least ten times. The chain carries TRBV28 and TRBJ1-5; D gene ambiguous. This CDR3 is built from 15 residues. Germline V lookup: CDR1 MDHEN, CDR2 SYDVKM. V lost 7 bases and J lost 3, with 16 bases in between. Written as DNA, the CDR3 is TGTGCCAGCAATACCATGGAGAGGGTCAATCAGCCCCAGCATTTT. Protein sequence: CASNTMERVNQPQHF.

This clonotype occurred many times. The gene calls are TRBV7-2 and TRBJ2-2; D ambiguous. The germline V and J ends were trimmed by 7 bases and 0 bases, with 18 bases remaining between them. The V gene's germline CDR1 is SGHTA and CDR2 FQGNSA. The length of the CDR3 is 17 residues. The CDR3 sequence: CASNILSNLPNTGELFF. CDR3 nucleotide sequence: TGTGCCAGCAACATACTATCGAACTTACCGAACACCGGGGAGCTGTTTTTT.

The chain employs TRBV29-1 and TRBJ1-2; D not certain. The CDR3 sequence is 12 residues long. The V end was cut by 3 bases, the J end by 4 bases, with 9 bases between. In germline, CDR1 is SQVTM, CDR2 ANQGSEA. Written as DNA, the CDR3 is TGCAGCGTTGACGGATCACTCTATGGCTACACCTTC. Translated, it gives CSVDGSLYGYTF. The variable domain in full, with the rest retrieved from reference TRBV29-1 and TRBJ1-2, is SAVISQKPSRDICQRGTSLTIQCQVDSQVTMMFWYRQQPGQSLTLIATANQGSEATYESGFVIDKFPISRPNLTFSTLTVSNMSPEDSSIYLCSVDGSLYGYTFGSGTRLTVV.

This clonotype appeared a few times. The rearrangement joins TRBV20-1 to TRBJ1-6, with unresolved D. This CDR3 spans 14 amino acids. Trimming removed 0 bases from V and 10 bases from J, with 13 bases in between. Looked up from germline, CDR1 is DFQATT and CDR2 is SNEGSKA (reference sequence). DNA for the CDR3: TGCAGTGCTAGAGATTCGATGGGTTCCTCACCCCTCCACTTT. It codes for CSARDSMGSSPLHF.

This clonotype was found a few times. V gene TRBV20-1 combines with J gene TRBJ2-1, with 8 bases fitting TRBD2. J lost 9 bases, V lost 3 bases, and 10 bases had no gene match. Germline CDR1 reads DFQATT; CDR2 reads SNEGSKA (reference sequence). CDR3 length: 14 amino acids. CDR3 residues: CSASSAGGFGEQFF. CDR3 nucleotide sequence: TGCAGTGCTAGCTCCGCGGGGGGTTTTGGTGAGCAGTTCTTC.

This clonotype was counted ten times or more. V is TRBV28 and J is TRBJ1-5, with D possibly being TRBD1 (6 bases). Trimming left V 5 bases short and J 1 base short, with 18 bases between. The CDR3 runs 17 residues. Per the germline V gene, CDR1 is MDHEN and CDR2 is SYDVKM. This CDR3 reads CASSPPHRVRSNQPQHF. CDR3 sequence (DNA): TGTGCCAGCAGTCCCCCTCACAGGGTTCGGAGCAATCAGCCCCAGCATTTT.

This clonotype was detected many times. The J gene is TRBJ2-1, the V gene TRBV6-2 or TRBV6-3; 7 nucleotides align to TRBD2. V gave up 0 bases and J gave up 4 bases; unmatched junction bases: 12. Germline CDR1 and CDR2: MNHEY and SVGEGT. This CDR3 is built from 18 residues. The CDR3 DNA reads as TGTGCCAGCAGTTACTCGATATGGTCTAGCGGCAAGTACAATGAGCAGTTCTTC. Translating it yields CASSYSIWSSGKYNEQFF.

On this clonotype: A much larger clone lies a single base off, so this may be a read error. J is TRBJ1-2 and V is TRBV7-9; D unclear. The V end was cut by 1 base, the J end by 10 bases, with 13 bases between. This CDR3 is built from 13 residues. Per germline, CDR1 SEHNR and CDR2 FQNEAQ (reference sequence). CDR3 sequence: CASSLDGDQTYTF. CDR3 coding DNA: TGTGCCAGCAGCTTAGACGGCGACCAGACCTACACCTTC.

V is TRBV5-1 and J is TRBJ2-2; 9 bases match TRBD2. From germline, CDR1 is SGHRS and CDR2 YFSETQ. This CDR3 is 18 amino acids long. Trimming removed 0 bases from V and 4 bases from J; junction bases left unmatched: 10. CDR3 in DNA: TGCGCCAGCAGCTTGGCCTCCGCGGGAGGGCCGGTCACCGGGGAGCTGTTTTTT. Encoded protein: CASSLASAGGPVTGELFF. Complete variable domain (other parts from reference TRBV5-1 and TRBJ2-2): KAGVTQTPRYLIKTRGQQVTLSCSPISGHRSVSWYQQTPGQGLQFLFEYFSETQRNKGNFPGRFSGRQFSNSRSEMNVSTLELGDSALYLCASSLASAGGPVTGELFFGEGSRLTVL.

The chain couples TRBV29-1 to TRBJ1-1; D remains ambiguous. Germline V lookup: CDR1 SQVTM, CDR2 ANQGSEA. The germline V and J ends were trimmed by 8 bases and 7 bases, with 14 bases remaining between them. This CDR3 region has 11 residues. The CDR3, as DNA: TGCAGCTTCACTCCGGGCGGTGAAGCTTTCTTT. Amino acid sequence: CSFTPGGEAFF.

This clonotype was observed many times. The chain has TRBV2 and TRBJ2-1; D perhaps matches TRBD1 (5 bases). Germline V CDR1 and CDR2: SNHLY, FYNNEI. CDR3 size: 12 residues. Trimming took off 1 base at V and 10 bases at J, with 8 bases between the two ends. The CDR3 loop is CASSEVQGEQFF. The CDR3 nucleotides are TGTGCCAGCAGTGAAGTGCAGGGAGAGCAGTTCTTC.

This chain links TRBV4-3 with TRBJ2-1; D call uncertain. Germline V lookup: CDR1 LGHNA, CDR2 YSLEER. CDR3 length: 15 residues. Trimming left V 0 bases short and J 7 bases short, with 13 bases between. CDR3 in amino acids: CASSQESGTGNEQFF. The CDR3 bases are TGCGCCAGCAGCCAAGAATCGGGCACGGGTAATGAGCAGTTCTTC.